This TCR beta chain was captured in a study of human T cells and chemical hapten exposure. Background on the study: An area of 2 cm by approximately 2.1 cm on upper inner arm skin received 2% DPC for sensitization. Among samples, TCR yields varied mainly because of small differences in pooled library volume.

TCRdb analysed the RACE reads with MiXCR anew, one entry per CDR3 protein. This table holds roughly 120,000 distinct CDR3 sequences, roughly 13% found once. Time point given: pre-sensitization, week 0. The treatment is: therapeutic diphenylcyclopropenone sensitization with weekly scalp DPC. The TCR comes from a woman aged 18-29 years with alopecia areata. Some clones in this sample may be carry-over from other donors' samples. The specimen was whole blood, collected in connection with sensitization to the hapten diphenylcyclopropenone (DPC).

CDR3 nucleotide sequence: TGTGCCAGCAGCTTCTCTAGCGGGCCTACGGATACGCAGTATTTT. Translated, it gives CASSFSSGPTDTQYF. V and J are TRBV5-4 and TRBJ2-3, with 8 bases identical to TRBD2. J gave up 6 bases and V 2 bases, and 8 bases lay outside the gene matches. Germline V gives CDR1 SGHNT, CDR2 YYREEE (reference sequence). The length of the CDR3 is 15 residues.